These 20 T cell receptor beta chains came from one sample sequenced in a study. TCRdb re-called the 5' RACE reads through MiXCR, storing one row per CDR3 protein. Counted here are about 43,000 distinct CDR3 sequences, 22% occurring once; the ten biggest clones make up 3.5% to 4.5%. Tregs were sorted as CD4+CD25+CD127-/low cells. The specimen sequenced was Tregs sorted from a lymph node. All receptors come from a female donor with breast cancer.

As for this clonotype: The CDR3 carries no conserved terminal phenylalanine or tryptophan, so it likely arises from a read error. CDR3 protein: CSVAGGGRPNYEQYS. CDR3 DNA: TGCAGCGTTGCGGGGGGCGGGCGGCCCAACTACGAGCAGTACTCC. The chain recombines TRBV29-1 with TRBJ2-7; D is perhaps TRBD2 (7 bases). Germline V gives CDR1 SQVTM, CDR2 ANQGSEA. This CDR3 comprises 15 residues. Trimming shortened V by 4 bases and J by 3 bases, and 19 bases separated the two germline ends.

Ten or more counts support this clonotype. The V gene is TRBV9, the J gene TRBJ2-3; 10 bases are a match to TRBD2. The germline V gene has CDR1 SGDLS and CDR2 YYNGEE. CDR3 length: 17 amino acids. V lost 5 bases to trimming and J lost 4 bases; unmatched junction nucleotides: 13. The CDR3 loop is CASSEKALAGVPDTQYF. CDR3 coding DNA: TGTGCCAGCAGTGAGAAGGCGCTAGCGGGAGTTCCAGATACGCAGTATTTT.

The chain recombines TRBV7-2 with TRBJ2-6, with unresolved D. Per germline, CDR1 SGHTA and CDR2 FQGNSA. This CDR3 is 13 amino acids long. V was pared by 3 bases and J by 4 bases, with 4 bases between. The CDR3 spells CASSFAGANVLTF. The CDR3 nucleotides are TGTGCCAGCAGCTTTGCCGGGGCCAACGTCCTGACTTTC.

In this sample, this clonotype turned up many times. The chain carries TRBV6-5 and TRBJ2-5, with 12 bases identical to TRBD2. V lost 4 bases to trimming and J lost 4 bases; unmatched junction nucleotides: 7. The CDR3 extends over 16 amino acids. Germline V lookup: CDR1 MNHEY, CDR2 SVGAGI. The CDR3 region is CASSSRLAGAVETQYF. In nucleotides, the CDR3 is TGTGCCAGCAGTTCTCGACTAGCGGGAGCGGTAGAGACCCAGTACTTC.

There are many counts of this clonotype. The chain uses TRBV3-1 and TRBJ2-5; D not certain. CDR3 size: 15 residues. Trimming pared 1 base from V and 1 base from J, leaving 10 bases between. CDR1 is LGHDT, CDR2 YNNKEL, per germline (reference sequence). The CDR3 nucleotides are TGTGCCAGCAGCCAAGTATTTACTGCCCAAGAGACCCAGTACTTC. Translating it yields CASSQVFTAQETQYF.

Details on this clonotype: Relative to the germline gene, one junction end is altered; a read error may explain this. The chain links TRBV2 to TRBJ1-2; 7 bases agree with TRBD1. This CDR3 contains 13 residues. Germline V gives CDR1 SNHLY, CDR2 FYNNEI. CDR3 in DNA: TGTGCCAGCAGGAGGGACAGTGGACCTGGCTACCCCTTC. This gives the protein CASRRDSGPGYPF.

The J gene is TRBJ1-1, the V gene TRBV6-1; TRBD1 might be the D (5 bases). The V gene lost 0 bases and the J gene lost 5 bases, with 13 bases spanning the gap. The CDR3 totals 15 residues. Germline CDR1 MNHNS, CDR2 SASEGT. CDR3 sequence: CASSEAFTGSTEAFF. For the CDR3, the DNA is TGTGCCAGCAGTGAAGCGTTCACAGGATCGACTGAAGCTTTCTTT.

This clonotype was seen a handful of times. This chain joins TRBV29-1 and TRBJ1-6; TRBD1 matches at 11 bases. With V trimmed by 5 bases and J by 9 bases, 6 bases remained unmatched. Germline V gene sequence: CDR1 SQVTM, CDR2 ANQGSEA. The CDR3 length is 14 residues. The CDR3 sequence is CSVRGQGAGSPLHF. As DNA, the CDR3 is TGCAGCGTTCGAGGACAGGGGGCGGGTTCACCCCTCCACTTT.

This clonotype was detected only a few times. The chain is built from TRBV27 and TRBJ2-7; 9 bases match TRBD1. The V and J ends lost 1 base and 3 bases, in that order; junction bases with no gene match: 10. There are 17 residues in the CDR3. Germline CDR1 reads MNHEY; CDR2 reads SMNVEV (reference sequence). CDR3 coding DNA: TGTGCCAGCAGTTTATGGGGACAGGGTAGCTTTAGCTACGAGCAGTACTTC. Amino acid sequence: CASSLWGQGSFSYEQYF.

This clonotype was seen repeatedly, ten times or more. The chain joins TRBV20-1 to TRBJ1-2; D remains ambiguous. CDR3 size: 13 residues. Germline V CDR1 and CDR2: DFQATT, SNEGSKA (reference sequence). V was cut by 3 bases and J by 4 bases, with 12 bases left in between. The CDR3 protein is CSASDDNVYGYTF. In DNA form, the CDR3 reads TGCAGTGCTAGTGATGACAACGTCTATGGCTACACCTTC.

This chain connects TRBV19 to TRBJ1-1, with 7 bases that match TRBD1. V gave up 3 bases and J gave up 2 bases; unmatched junction bases: 9. Germline values: CDR1 LNHDA, CDR2 SQIVND (reference sequence). CDR3 length: 16 residues. CDR3: CASSIDWDRRNTEAFF. CDR3 DNA: TGTGCCAGTAGTATCGACTGGGACAGACGAAACACTGAAGCTTTCTTT. Looking up the rest from reference TRBV19 and TRBJ1-1 gives the full variable domain: DGGITQSPKYLFRKEGQNVTLSCEQNLNHDAMYWYRQDPGQGLRLIYYSQIVNDFQKGDIAEGYSVSREKKESFPLTVTSAQKNPTAFYLCASSIDWDRRNTEAFFGQGTRLTVV.

Concerning this clonotype: This could be a read error, since a much larger clone is one nucleotide away. The CDR3 carries no conserved terminal phenylalanine or tryptophan, so it likely arises from a read error. CDR3 DNA sequence: TGTGCCAGGGACAGCCAGAACACTGAAGCTTTCCTT. Protein product: CARDSQNTEAFL. This rearrangement joins TRBV25-1 to TRBJ1-1; possibly TRBD1 for D (6 bases). Germline CDR1 reads MGHDK; CDR2 reads SYGVNS. V lost 9 bases and J 1 base, leaving 9 bases between the germline ends. The CDR3 extends over 12 amino acids.

Many counts were recorded for this clonotype. The chain recombines TRBV6-2 or TRBV6-3 with TRBJ1-1; D gene uncertain. Trimming pared 7 bases from V and 1 base from J, leaving 10 bases between. This CDR3 has 13 residues. Germline CDR1 reads MNHEY; CDR2 reads SVGEGT. As DNA, the CDR3 is TGTGCCAGCAAAAGGGAGGCGAACACTGAAGCTTTCTTT. As protein: CASKREANTEAFF.

This clonotype appeared a few times. This rearrangement joins TRBV29-1 to TRBJ2-1, with 9 positions matching TRBD2. Germline V gives CDR1 SQVTM, CDR2 ANQGSEA. This CDR3 spans 13 amino acids. Unmatched junction bases numbered 6, after V lost 7 bases and J lost 5 bases. The CDR3 nucleotides read TGCAGCGGGCGACTAGCGGTAGACAATGAGCAGTTCTTC. Residues: CSGRLAVDNEQFF.

By proportion, this clonotype is medium-sized. The chain joins TRBV5-1 to TRBJ2-3, with 7 bases aligning to TRBD2. The junction had 11 bases not matched to a gene; V was cut back by 1 base and J by 3 bases. Germline loops: CDR1 SGHRS, CDR2 YFSETQ. This CDR3 has 17 amino acids. This CDR3 is CASSLQPAGVGTDTQYF. In DNA form, the CDR3 reads TGCGCCAGCAGCTTGCAGCCGGCGGGAGTTGGAACAGATACGCAGTATTTT.

The chain has TRBV9 and TRBJ2-1; 9 positions match TRBD1. Germline V gene data show CDR1 as SGDLS and CDR2 as YYNGEE. After removal of 3 bases from V and 5 bases from J, the junction contained 6 bases not matched to a gene. The CDR3 consists of 15 residues. The CDR3 loop reads CASSEGQGTDNEQFF. The CDR3 nucleotides read TGTGCCAGCAGCGAGGGACAGGGAACGGACAATGAGCAGTTCTTC. Together with reference TRBV9 and TRBJ2-1, the CDR3 gives the full variable domain: DSGVTQTPKHLITATGQRVTLRCSPRSGDLSVYWYQQSLDQGLQFLIQYYNGEERAKGNILERFSAQQFPDLHSELNLSSLELGDSALYFCASSEGQGTDNEQFFGPGTRLTVL.

The V gene is TRBV3-1, the J gene TRBJ2-1; possibly TRBD1 or TRBD2 for D (5 bases each). CDR3 length: 17 amino acids. Trimming removed 2 bases from V and 8 bases from J, with 22 bases in between. Per germline, CDR1 LGHDT and CDR2 YNNKEL (reference sequence). This chain's CDR3 is CASSQNSGPTRAYEQFF. CDR3 DNA: TGTGCCAGCAGCCAAAACTCGGGGCCTACTAGGGCCTATGAGCAGTTCTTC.

The chain employs TRBV30 and TRBJ2-1, with 10 bases fitting TRBD1. Trimming removed 7 bases from V and 0 bases from J; junction bases left unmatched: 18. The CDR3 is made up of 19 amino acids. Germline V gene lookup returns CDR1 GTSNPN and CDR2 SVGIG (reference sequence). The CDR3 protein is CALTSRDRGNSSSYNEQFF. The DNA for the CDR3 is TGTGCCTTGACCTCGCGGGACAGGGGAAACTCCAGCTCCTACAATGAGCAGTTCTTC.

This clonotype was counted between two and nine times. The V and J genes are TRBV30 and TRBJ2-7; TRBD2 agrees at 11 bases. The V gene's germline CDR1 is GTSNPN and CDR2 SVGIG (reference sequence). The CDR3 has 15 amino acids. V was pared by 4 bases and J by 6 bases, with 11 bases of the junction left unmatched. CDR3 DNA: TGTGCCTGGACCCCGACGCCTAGCGGGAGGACCGAGCAGTACTTC. Translated: CAWTPTPSGRTEQYF.

The rearrangement joins TRBV5-1 to TRBJ2-7; the match to TRBD2 covers 10 bases. Germline lookup yields CDR1 SGHRS and CDR2 YFSETQ. The junction had 6 bases not matched to a gene; V was cut back by 5 bases and J by 1 base. The CDR3 is 15 amino acids. The CDR3 nucleotides read TGCGCCAGCAGAAAAAGCGGGAGGGGGTCCTACGAGCAGTACTTC. This encodes CASRKSGRGSYEQYF.